The next 16 T cell receptor beta chains were all read from a single sample in a study of cytomegalovirus exposure and HLA in healthy donors (dated by TCRdb to 2017 to 2019). The library was generated by the immunoSEQ multiplex PCR assay. For the multiplex PCR, a mixture combining 60 forward primers for TCR Vbeta segments and 13 reverse primers for TCR Jbeta segments was used. In its TCRdb copy, this immuneACCESS table keeps in-frame sequences only and misses some clones. Where compared with another copy, unresolved V genes explain less than half of these, and the others have no known cause. The sample profile shows approximately 91,000 clones; approximately 89% of them were found once. About 8.6% of the sample lies in the top ten. Sequences were obtained from PBMCs. The receptors were sampled from a man aged 25 to 40 in good health and CMV-seropositive.

This chain joins TRBV2 and TRBJ2-7, with D tentatively TRBD2 (6 bases). The CDR3 consists of 15 residues. The germline V and J ends were trimmed by 8 bases and 2 bases, with 19 bases remaining between them. Germline CDR1 reads SNHLY; CDR2 reads FYNNEI. DNA of the CDR3: TGTGCCAGCCGGGCTAACGGGGGACCCGCCTACGAGCAGTACTTC. The encoded protein is CASRANGGPAYEQYF.

This chain links TRBV28 with TRBJ1-1; D possibly corresponds to TRBD1 (6 bases). V was clipped by 3 bases and J by 5 bases, with 10 bases between them. Per the germline V gene, CDR1 is MDHEN and CDR2 is SYDVKM. This CDR3 has 13 residues. The CDR3 bases are TGTGCCAGCAGTTTCAGGGGTCGGACTGAAGCTTTCTTT. As protein: CASSFRGRTEAFF.

The rearrangement links TRBV7-9 to TRBJ2-1; D remains ambiguous. CDR3 size: 12 residues. The germline V gene has CDR1 SEHNR and CDR2 FQNEAQ (reference sequence). V lost 4 bases to trimming and J lost 9 bases, with 10 bases between them. The CDR3 here is CASSSLIVEQFF. CDR3 nucleotides: TGTGCCAGCAGCTCGTTAATCGTTGAGCAGTTCTTC.

CDR3 DNA sequence: TGCGCCAGCAGCTTCGGTAGCAAATACGAGCAGTACTTC. This encodes CASSFGSKYEQYF. The chain uses TRBV5-1 and TRBJ2-5; no reliable D call. The J call could be wrong; TRBJ2-7 is a better fit for the DNA end. In germline, CDR1 is SGHRS, CDR2 YFSETQ. The length of the CDR3 is 13 residues.

This chain links TRBV5-1 with TRBJ1-2; 9 nucleotides line up with TRBD1. This CDR3 is built from 15 residues. Germline CDR1 reads SGHRS; CDR2 reads YFSETQ. The V gene end was trimmed by 0 bases and the J gene end by 8 bases; junction bases not matched to a gene: 8. The CDR3 DNA reads as TGCGCCAGCAGCTTGGATCCGGGACAGGGCTTGGGCTACACCTTC. It encodes CASSLDPGQGLGYTF.

The rearrangement links TRBV4-1 to TRBJ2-3; 8 positions match TRBD2. Germline V gene sequence: CDR1 MGHRA, CDR2 YSYEKL. The CDR3 runs 17 residues. V was clipped by 0 bases and J by 0 bases; unmatched bases: 5. The CDR3 is CASSQDRAGESTDTQYF. CDR3 nucleotides: TGCGCCAGCAGCCAAGATAGAGCGGGAGAGAGCACAGATACGCAGTATTTT.

In DNA, the CDR3 is TGTGCCAGCAGCTTTGAGGGAGGCACCGGCTCCTACAATGAGCAGTTCTTC. Translating it yields CASSFEGGTGSYNEQFF. The chain recombines TRBV11-2 with TRBJ2-1; a possible D gene is TRBD2 (6 bases). Germline CDR1 SGHAT, CDR2 FQNNGV. V was shortened by 3 bases and J by 0 bases, with 15 bases between the two germline ends. CDR3 length: 17 residues.

The V gene is TRBV29-1, the J gene TRBJ1-1, with 8 bases matching TRBD1. The CDR3 is 14 residues long. The germline CDR1 and CDR2 sequences are SQVTM and ANQGSEA. V gave up 2 bases and J gave up 5 bases; unmatched junction bases: 7. The DNA of the CDR3 is TGCAGCGTTGAACAGGGGGCGAGAGGGACTGAAGCTTTCTTT. Its protein product is CSVEQGARGTEAFF.

The J gene is TRBJ2-1, the V gene TRBV5-1, with 8 bases aligning to TRBD2. CDR1 and CDR2 from the germline V gene are SGHRS and YFSETQ. V lost 5 bases, J lost 6 bases, and 13 bases stayed unmatched. There are 16 residues in the CDR3. The CDR3 DNA follows: TGCGCCAGCAGACCCGTGGGGCTAGCGGGTACCAATGAGCAGTTCTTC. Its protein is CASRPVGLAGTNEQFF.

The J gene is TRBJ2-7, the V gene TRBV28, with TRBD1 matching over 10 bases. Germline V gene sequence: CDR1 MDHEN, CDR2 SYDVKM. The CDR3 runs 15 residues. J gave up 2 bases and V 6 bases, and 7 bases lay outside the gene matches. CDR3 loop: CASRTDRGRTYEQYF. DNA for the CDR3: TGTGCCAGCAGAACCGACAGGGGGCGCACCTACGAGCAGTACTTC.

This clone qualifies as medium-sized. The V call is TRBV5-1, the J call TRBJ1-3; D remains ambiguous. The CDR3 covers 13 residues. The V gene's germline CDR1 is SGHRS and CDR2 YFSETQ. Deletions cut 0 bases from V and 2 bases from J, with 3 bases between. CDR3 sequence: CASSLGPGNTIYF. The CDR3 region has the DNA TGCGCCAGCAGCTTGGGGCCTGGAAACACCATATATTTT.

This clone was recorded once. The chain links TRBV28 to TRBJ2-7, with a tentative D call TRBD1 (6 bases). V lost 5 bases and J 5 bases, leaving 16 bases between the germline ends. Germline assignment: CDR1 MDHEN and CDR2 SYDVKM. This CDR3 is built from 14 residues. CDR3 in amino acids: CASSPLYRADEQYF. CDR3 nucleotide sequence: TGTGCCAGCAGTCCCCTATACAGGGCCGACGAGCAGTACTTC.

The chain links TRBV4-1 to TRBJ2-2; D gene unclear. Germline loops: CDR1 MGHRA, CDR2 YSYEKL. The CDR3 length is 15 residues. V gave up 2 bases and J gave up 1 base, with 8 bases separating them. CDR3 DNA: TGCGCCAGCAGCCAAACTACCCGGAACACCGGGGAGCTGTTTTTT. Amino acid sequence: CASSQTTRNTGELFF.

This sequence joins TRBV28 and TRBJ1-1, with D hard to call. The CDR3 contains 16 residues. CDR1 is MDHEN, CDR2 SYDVKM, per germline. Trimming took off 7 bases at V and 0 bases at J, with 18 bases between the two ends. CDR3 in DNA: TGTGCCAGCACCACCCTTGGCCTCGGGGTGAACACTGAAGCTTTCTTT. As protein: CASTTLGLGVNTEAFF.

J is TRBJ1-5 and V is TRBV2, with 10 bases aligning to TRBD1. V shed 6 bases, J shed 9 bases, and the junction held 8 bases outside the gene matches. Germline V gene data show CDR1 as SNHLY and CDR2 as FYNNEI. The CDR3 runs 14 residues. CDR3 protein: CASSPGQGEGPQHF. CDR3 in DNA: TGTGCCAGCAGCCCAGGACAGGGGGAAGGGCCCCAGCATTTT.

The chain combines TRBV4-1 with TRBJ2-7; 8 positions match TRBD1. Germline V gene data show CDR1 as MGHRA and CDR2 as YSYEKL. V dropped 0 bases and J dropped 6; count of bases not matched to a gene: 16. The CDR3 contains 18 residues. DNA for the CDR3: TGCGCCAGCAGCCAAGAAGGGACAGCACGGGACAGGTTCACCGAGCAGTACTTC. Its translation is CASSQEGTARDRFTEQYF.